This T cell receptor beta chain is drawn from a study of T cell responses to AZD1222 COVID-19 vaccine. Findings and limits, study-wide: Targets within unmutated variant regions were reportedly found for nearly half of spike-specific TCRs. None of the repertoires were sampled until the peak T cell response had passed.

Sequencing was performed with immunoSEQ multiplex PCR; in TCRdb, only in-frame clones are kept and a portion is missing. The sample contains fewer than 200,000 clones, about 89% of which appear only once. Remarks on this clone: Its antigen remains unknown.

Germline V lookup: CDR1 MNHEY, CDR2 SMNVEV (reference sequence). The V end lost 7 bases, the J end lost 4 bases, and 22 bases lay between the germline ends. The CDR3 covers 16 residues. Specimen: peripheral blood, collected on day 0 of AZD1222 vaccination. This receptor was identified in an adult in good health. The V call is TRBV27, the J call TRBJ1-2; no firm D call. CDR3 sequence: CASKQNPVSSPYGYTF. The CDR3 region has the DNA TGTGCCAGCAAGCAAAACCCGGTCTCCAGCCCCTATGGCTACACCTTC.